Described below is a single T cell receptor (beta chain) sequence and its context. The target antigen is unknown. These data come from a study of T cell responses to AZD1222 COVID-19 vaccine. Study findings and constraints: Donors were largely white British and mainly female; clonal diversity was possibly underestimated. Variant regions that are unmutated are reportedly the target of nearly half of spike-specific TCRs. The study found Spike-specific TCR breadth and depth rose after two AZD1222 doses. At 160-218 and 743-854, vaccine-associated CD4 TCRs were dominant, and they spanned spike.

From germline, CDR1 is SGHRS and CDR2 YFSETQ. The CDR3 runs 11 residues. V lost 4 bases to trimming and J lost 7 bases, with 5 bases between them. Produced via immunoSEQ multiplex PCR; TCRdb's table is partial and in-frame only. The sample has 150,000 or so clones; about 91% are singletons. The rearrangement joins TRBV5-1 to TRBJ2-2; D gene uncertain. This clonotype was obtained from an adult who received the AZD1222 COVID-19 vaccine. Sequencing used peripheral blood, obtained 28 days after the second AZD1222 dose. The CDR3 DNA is TGCGCCAGCAGCAGGGTCGGGGAGCTGTTTTTT. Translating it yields CASSRVGELFF. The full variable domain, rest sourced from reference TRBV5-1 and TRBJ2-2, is KAGVTQTPRYLIKTRGQQVTLSCSPISGHRSVSWYQQTPGQGLQFLFEYFSETQRNKGNFPGRFSGRQFSNSRSEMNVSTLELGDSALYLCASSRVGELFFGEGSRLTVL.